These 32 T cell receptor beta chains came from one sample sequenced in a study of cytomegalovirus exposure and HLA in healthy donors. Primers: 60 Vbeta forward and 13 Jbeta reverse. Profiling relied on immunoSEQ multiplex PCR, and the TCRdb table lists in-frame clones only, not all of them. The sample has 90,000 to 130,000 clones, about 79% seen once; the top ten hold about 2.7%. The sample consisted of PBMCs. Receptors originate from a woman under 30 in good health and CMV-seropositive.

V gene TRBV15 combines with J gene TRBJ2-1, with D possibly being TRBD2 (6 bases). Trimming took 2 bases from V and 8 from J, leaving 13 bases between them. Per the germline V gene, CDR1 is LNHNV and CDR2 is YYDKDF (reference sequence). The CDR3 runs 14 residues. Here the CDR3 DNA reads TGTGCCACCAGCAGACGACTAGTTTCGGATGAGCAGTTCTTC. Translated: CATSRRLVSDEQFF.

The chain employs TRBV2 and TRBJ1-5; 10 bases align to TRBD1. The CDR3 sequence is 15 residues long. J lost 1 base, V lost 5 bases, and 2 bases had no gene match. CDR1 and CDR2 (germline): SNHLY, FYNNEI. CDR3 coding DNA: TGTGCCAGCAGTCGGGACAGGGGAAGCAATCAGCCCCAGCATTTT. Protein: CASSRDRGSNQPQHF. The variable domain in full, completed from reference TRBV2 and TRBJ1-5, reads EPEVTQTPSHQVTQMGQEVILRCVPISNHLYFYWYRQILGQKVEFLVSFYNNEISEKSEIFDDQFSVERPDGSNFTLKIRSTKLEDSAMYFCASSRDRGSNQPQHFGDGTRLSIL.

The CDR3 loop reads CASTPNRGAYEQYF. CDR3 coding DNA: TGTGCCAGCACCCCTAACAGGGGGGCCTACGAGCAGTACTTC. The chain joins TRBV7-2 to TRBJ2-7; 8 bases line up with TRBD1. J lost 2 bases, V lost 7 bases, and 7 bases had no gene match. The germline CDR1 and CDR2 sequences are SGHTA and FQGNSA. This CDR3 contains 14 residues.

The genes are TRBV11-3 and TRBJ2-3; unclear D gene. Germline values: CDR1 SGHNT, CDR2 YENEEA. V was clipped by 4 bases and J by 2 bases, with 7 bases between them. This CDR3 is 13 amino acids long. CDR3 amino acids: CASSSANTDTQYF. The DNA for the CDR3 is TGTGCCAGCAGCTCCGCGAACACAGATACGCAGTATTTT.

The chain recombines TRBV10-1 with TRBJ2-7, with D maybe TRBD1 (6 bases). The germline CDR1 and CDR2 sequences are WNHNN and SYGVQD (reference sequence). The CDR3 consists of 13 residues. V was pared by 3 bases and J by 4 bases, with 10 bases between. The CDR3 spells CASSEAGAYEQYF. CDR3 DNA sequence: TGCGCCAGCAGTGAAGCAGGGGCTTACGAGCAGTACTTC.

V and J are TRBV5-1 and TRBJ2-4; the match to TRBD1 covers 7 bases. V lost 1 base, J lost 8 bases, and 9 bases stayed unmatched. The CDR3 is 15 amino acids. Germline CDR1 reads SGHRS; CDR2 reads YFSETQ. In DNA, the CDR3 is TGCGCCAGCAGCTTGCGGACAGGACTTCAGGACATTCAGTACTTC. It translates to CASSLRTGLQDIQYF.

The rearrangement uses TRBV28 and TRBJ2-7; 10 bases fit TRBD1. Germline V lookup: CDR1 MDHEN, CDR2 SYDVKM. The CDR3 runs 14 residues. Trimming removed 8 bases from V and 2 bases from J; junction bases left unmatched: 6. The CDR3 spells CASCEGTGAYEQYF. The CDR3 coding sequence is TGTGCCAGCTGCGAGGGGACAGGGGCCTACGAGCAGTACTTC.

The chain has TRBV5-1 and TRBJ2-3; D uncertain. V was trimmed by 0 bases and J by 3 bases, leaving 5 bases between them. The CDR3 consists of 13 residues. Germline V gene data show CDR1 as SGHRS and CDR2 as YFSETQ. Here the CDR3 DNA reads TGCGCCAGCAGCTTGGGAGGTACAGATACGCAGTATTTT. This codes for CASSLGGTDTQYF.

The rearrangement uses TRBV9 and TRBJ2-7, with 11 nucleotides matching TRBD2. The V gene's germline CDR1 is SGDLS and CDR2 YYNGEE. V shed 9 bases and J 5 bases; nucleotides not matched to a gene: 10. This CDR3 has 14 residues. CDR3 in amino acids: CANELAGDMNEQYF. In DNA form, the CDR3 reads TGTGCCAACGAACTAGCGGGAGATATGAACGAGCAGTACTTC.

The J gene is TRBJ2-3, the V gene TRBV10-3; TRBD1 is a possible D gene (5 bases). Trimming left V 0 bases short and J 1 base short, with 14 bases between. The CDR3 extends over 17 amino acids. The germline CDR1 and CDR2 sequences are ENHRY and SYGVKD. The CDR3 spells CAISESTAGRRTDTQYF. The CDR3 DNA sequence: TGTGCCATCAGTGAGTCAACGGCAGGGCGACGCACAGATACGCAGTATTTT.

The chain links TRBV7-3 to TRBJ2-1; TRBD2 matches at 14 bases. V lost 5 bases to trimming and J lost 7 bases; unmatched junction nucleotides: 22. The germline V gene has CDR1 SGHTA and CDR2 FQGTGA. The CDR3 length is 21 residues. DNA of the CDR3: TGTGCCAGCAGCCTTAACAGTGGGGTTGGCGGGACTAGCGGGAGTAAGAATGAGCAGTTCTTC. Its translation is CASSLNSGVGGTSGSKNEQFF.

The gene calls are TRBV27 and TRBJ1-5; 8 nucleotides agree with TRBD1. The length of the CDR3 is 16 residues. After removal of 5 bases from V and 1 base from J, the junction contained 7 bases not matched to a gene. Per the germline V gene, CDR1 is MNHEY and CDR2 is SMNVEV (reference sequence). CDR3: CASSKGQGGSNQPQHF. The DNA for the CDR3 is TGTGCCAGCAGTAAAGGACAGGGAGGGAGCAATCAGCCCCAGCATTTT.

The rearrangement links TRBV18 to TRBJ2-3, with 8 bases identical to TRBD2. With 0 bases clipped from V and 3 bases from J, the junction kept 8 bases outside the gene matches. The CDR3 spans 17 residues. Germline CDR1 KGHSH, CDR2 LQKENI. The DNA of the CDR3 is TGTGCCAGCTCACCACCGGTGGAGCGGGAGCGGACAGATACGCAGTATTTT. It translates to CASSPPVERERTDTQYF.

The chain carries TRBV4-2 and TRBJ2-2, with 13 bases identical to TRBD2. Germline V lookup: CDR1 LGHNA, CDR2 YNFKEQ. The CDR3 runs 19 residues. Losses at the gene ends were 0 bases for V and 5 bases for J; bases not matched to a gene: 9. The CDR3 bases are TGTGCCAGCAGCCAAGAAGCCCAACTAGCGGGAGGGAGAACCGGGGAGCTGTTTTTT. As protein: CASSQEAQLAGGRTGELFF.

This clone was counted once. The V gene is TRBV5-6, the J gene TRBJ1-3; weak D call: TRBD1 (6 bases). This CDR3 spans 17 amino acids. Germline loops: CDR1 SGHDT, CDR2 YYEEEE. V gave up 4 bases and J gave up 4 bases, with 21 bases separating them. The CDR3: CASSLYGQTRLGNTIYF. CDR3 nucleotide sequence: TGTGCCAGCAGCCTATACGGACAGACCCGGTTGGGAAACACCATATATTTT. Looking up the rest from reference TRBV5-6 and TRBJ1-3 gives the full variable domain: DAGVTQSPTHLIKTRGQQVTLRCSPKSGHDTVSWYQQALGQGPQFIFQYYEEEERQRGNFPDRFSGHQFPNYSSELNVNALLLGDSALYLCASSLYGQTRLGNTIYFGEGSWLTVV.

V is TRBV5-1 and J is TRBJ2-2; TRBD2 matches 15 bases. The V and J ends lost 3 bases and 4 bases, in that order; junction bases with no gene match: 1. CDR3 size: 16 residues. CDR1 and CDR2 (germline): SGHRS, YFSETQ. The CDR3 DNA follows: TGCGCCAGCAGCTCGGGACTAGCGGGAGGCACCGGGGAGCTGTTTTTT. It yields the protein CASSSGLAGGTGELFF.

The chain employs TRBV6-5 and TRBJ2-7; possibly TRBD1 for D (5 bases). V lost 2 bases to trimming and J lost 2 bases, with 13 bases between them. This CDR3 comprises 15 residues. In germline, CDR1 is MNHEY, CDR2 SVGAGI. As DNA, the CDR3 is TGTGCCAGCAGTTACGCCCGCAGGGTGGCCTACGAGCAGTACTTC. Its translation: CASSYARRVAYEQYF.

V usage is TRBV7-9 and J usage is TRBJ2-7, with TRBD1 matching over 10 bases. Germline V gives CDR1 SEHNR, CDR2 FQNEAQ (reference sequence). J was trimmed by 2 bases and V by 3 bases; bases with no gene match: 7. The CDR3 consists of 16 residues. CDR3 bases: TGTGCCAGCAGCTTTGGGTCAGGGACAGGGGCCTACGAGCAGTACTTC. Protein sequence: CASSFGSGTGAYEQYF.

The chain has TRBV27 and TRBJ1-5, with D perhaps matching TRBD1 (5 bases). This CDR3 contains 15 residues. The germline V gene encodes CDR1 MNHEY and CDR2 SMNVEV (reference sequence). V dropped 6 bases and J dropped 1 base, with 13 bases sitting between them. The CDR3 region has the DNA TGTGCCAGCAGAATTGGACATTTCAGCAATCAGCCCCAGCATTTT. Protein product: CASRIGHFSNQPQHF.

The gene calls are TRBV30 and TRBJ1-3, with D tentatively TRBD1 (6 bases). This CDR3 contains 13 residues. CDR1 is GTSNPN and CDR2 is SVGIG in the germline V gene (reference sequence). V was pared by 5 bases and J by 0 bases, with 8 bases between. The CDR3 sequence is CAWSQGSGNTIYF. The CDR3 DNA reads TGTGCCTGGTCACAGGGCTCTGGAAACACCATATATTTT. Full variable domain (remainder filled in from reference TRBV30 and TRBJ1-3): SQTIHQWPATLVQPVGSPLSLECTVEGTSNPNLYWYRQAAGRGLQLLFYSVGIGQISSEVPQNLSASRPQDRQFILSSKKLLLSDSGFYLCAWSQGSGNTIYFGEGSWLTVV.

This clone has just a few counts. The chain carries TRBV30 and TRBJ2-7; TRBD2 agrees at 11 bases. Germline CDR1 and CDR2: GTSNPN and SVGIG (reference sequence). The CDR3 extends over 16 amino acids. J lost 4 bases, V lost 0 bases, and 8 bases had no gene match. In DNA form, the CDR3 reads TGTGCCTGGAGTGTACTAGCGGGAGAGGGTTTGTACGAGCAGTACTTC. Protein sequence: CAWSVLAGEGLYEQYF.

This clone was recorded a few times. The chain carries TRBV5-5 and TRBJ1-1, with D possibly being TRBD1 (5 bases). Trimming left V 0 bases short and J 2 bases short, with 11 bases between. CDR1 is SGHKS and CDR2 is YYEKEE in the germline V gene (reference sequence). The CDR3 sequence is 15 residues long. CDR3 DNA sequence: TGTGCCAGCAGCTTGGCCCACGGGGGAAACACTGAAGCTTTCTTT. Its translation: CASSLAHGGNTEAFF.

In this sample, this clone turned up a few times. The rearrangement uses TRBV2 and TRBJ1-1; 8 nucleotides line up with TRBD1. Trimming at V came to 5 bases and at J to 4 bases, leaving 3 bases not matched to a gene. This CDR3 comprises 13 residues. Germline CDR1 and CDR2: SNHLY and FYNNEI. CDR3 sequence (DNA): TGTGCCAGCAGTTTGACAGGGGCCACTGAAGCTTTCTTT. Amino acids: CASSLTGATEAFF.

The chain combines TRBV7-2 with TRBJ2-7; 9 bases line up with TRBD2. After removal of 1 base from V and 2 bases from J, the junction contained 3 bases not matched to a gene. Germline lookup yields CDR1 SGHTA and CDR2 FQGNSA. CDR3 length equals 15 residues. CDR3 DNA sequence: TGTGCCAGCAGCTTAGTAGGCGGGAGGGCCTACGAGCAGTACTTC. This translates into CASSLVGGRAYEQYF.

V usage is TRBV15 and J usage is TRBJ1-1; D gene uncertain. The CDR3 is 17 residues long. Trimming removed 1 base at V and 1 base at J, with 16 bases between. The germline V gene encodes CDR1 LNHNV and CDR2 YYDKDF (reference sequence). CDR3 residues: CATSRGILGLKNTEAFF. The CDR3 DNA follows: TGTGCCACCAGCAGAGGTATACTAGGGCTGAAGAACACTGAAGCTTTCTTT.

This chain links TRBV6-6 with TRBJ1-5, with D maybe TRBD1 (6 bases). Germline assignment: CDR1 MNHNY and CDR2 SVGAGI (reference sequence). CDR3 length equals 16 residues. Trimming stripped 0 bases from V and 3 bases from J, with 12 bases between. Here the CDR3 DNA reads TGTGCCAGCAGTTACTCGAAGGGGGGGTTCAATCAGCCCCAGCATTTT. This translates into CASSYSKGGFNQPQHF.

This clone was observed once. This chain connects TRBV6-5 to TRBJ1-2; 7 nucleotides line up with TRBD1. The CDR3 covers 14 residues. The germline V gene has CDR1 MNHEY and CDR2 SVGAGI. The J segment lost 2 bases and the V segment lost 6 bases, leaving 6 bases of the junction unmatched. The CDR3 loop reads CASRLTGPNYGYTF. The CDR3 DNA reads TGTGCCAGCAGACTGACAGGGCCCAACTATGGCTACACCTTC.

This chain uses TRBV6-1 with TRBJ2-3; TRBD1 aligns across 9 bases. This CDR3 has 15 residues. Germline V gene sequence: CDR1 MNHNS, CDR2 SASEGT. Trimming at V came to 6 bases and at J to 2 bases, leaving 6 bases not matched to a gene. The CDR3 here is CASREQGAFTDTQYF. CDR3 DNA sequence: TGTGCCAGCAGGGAACAGGGGGCCTTCACAGATACGCAGTATTTT.

The rearrangement joins TRBV5-1 to TRBJ1-3, with D possibly being TRBD1 (5 bases). Germline assignment: CDR1 SGHRS and CDR2 YFSETQ. The CDR3 is made up of 15 amino acids. The V end lost 4 bases, the J end lost 0 bases, and 11 bases lay between the germline ends. In DNA, the CDR3 is TGCGCCAGCAGCGCGGGACGGTCCTCTGGAAACACCATATATTTT. Its translation: CASSAGRSSGNTIYF.

This clone was recorded a few times. The gene calls are TRBV6-6 and TRBJ1-5; 9 bases are a match to TRBD1. CDR1 and CDR2 from the germline V gene are MNHNY and SVGAGI (reference sequence). CDR3 length equals 13 residues. J was trimmed by 8 bases and V by 5 bases; bases with no gene match: 4. This CDR3 is CASSRGQGKPQHF. DNA of the CDR3: TGTGCCAGCAGTAGGGGACAGGGAAAGCCCCAGCATTTT.

The rearrangement links TRBV30 to TRBJ2-4; possibly TRBD2 for D (6 bases). V lost 0 bases, J lost 4 bases, and 10 bases lay in between. This CDR3 contains 14 residues. From germline, CDR1 is GTSNPN and CDR2 SVGIG (reference sequence). The CDR3 spells CAWSVGSGKNIQYF. CDR3 coding DNA: TGTGCCTGGAGTGTAGGAAGCGGGAAAAACATTCAGTACTTC. Full variable domain (rest looked up from reference TRBV30 and TRBJ2-4): SQTIHQWPATLVQPVGSPLSLECTVEGTSNPNLYWYRQAAGRGLQLLFYSVGIGQISSEVPQNLSASRPQDRQFILSSKKLLLSDSGFYLCAWSVGSGKNIQYFGAGTRLSVL.

The genes are TRBV18 and TRBJ2-7; D remains ambiguous. Trimming left V 3 bases short and J 7 bases short, with 13 bases between. CDR1 and CDR2 (germline): KGHSH, LQKENI. This CDR3 has 13 amino acids. Here the CDR3 reads CASSPRAGREQYF. The CDR3, as DNA: TGTGCCAGCTCACCTAGAGCAGGCCGGGAGCAGTACTTC.